The 6 T cell receptor beta chains below all came from one sample that was sequenced in a study of read filtering for tumor transcriptome and immune sequencing. Molecular barcoded adaptors covering alpha/delta and beta/gamma chains were used on 400 to 450 ng RNA. TCRdb redid the calling of the reads with MiXCR, one entry per CDR3 protein. In the table there are 35,000 to 40,000 distinct CDR3 sequences, 14% of which are singletons. Sequenced input: a population of CD138-negative cells sorted from bone marrow. All receptors come from a donor aged 40 or over with multiple myeloma.

This clonotype appeared a few times. This rearrangement joins TRBV3-1 to TRBJ2-2; D is undetermined. V was trimmed by 1 base and J by 4 bases, leaving 4 bases between them. The CDR3 runs to 13 residues. Per germline, CDR1 LGHDT and CDR2 YNNKEL (reference sequence). CDR3 nucleotide sequence: TGTGCCAGCAGCCAAGGGGCCACCGGGGAGCTGTTTTTT. It encodes CASSQGATGELFF.

In this sample, this clonotype turned up many times. The rearrangement joins TRBV6-5 to TRBJ2-7; D perhaps matches TRBD2 (6 bases). CDR1 MNHEY and CDR2 SVGAGI come from the germline V gene. Deletions cut 0 bases from V and 5 bases from J, with 11 bases between. The CDR3 consists of 14 residues. The DNA of the CDR3 is TGTGCCAGCAGTTACTCTGAGGGGAGGAACGAGCAGTACTTC. This encodes CASSYSEGRNEQYF.

The rearrangement joins TRBV12-3 or TRBV12-4 to TRBJ1-4; tentatively, D is TRBD1 (6 bases). The CDR3 has 15 residues. Trimming removed 2 bases at V and 8 bases at J, with 15 bases between. Here the CDR3 DNA reads TGTGCCAGCAGTTTATCGAGAGGGGGGGAGGAAAAACTGTTTTTT. Encoded protein: CASSLSRGGEEKLFF.

This clonotype occurred many times. The rearrangement joins TRBV11-2 to TRBJ1-1; the D is unclear. CDR1 is SGHAT and CDR2 is FQNNGV in the germline V gene. This CDR3 spans 14 amino acids. Trimming removed 1 base from V and 5 bases from J, with 11 bases in between. CDR3: CASSLVLRGTEAFF. For the CDR3, the DNA is TGTGCCAGCAGCTTAGTTTTGCGGGGAACTGAAGCTTTCTTT. Based on the CDR3 plus reference TRBV11-2 and TRBJ1-1, the full variable domain is EAGVAQSPRYKIIEKRQSVAFWCNPISGHATLYWYQQILGQGPKLLIQFQNNGVVDDSQLPKDRFSAERLKGVDSTLKIQPAKLEDSAVYLCASSLVLRGTEAFFGQGTRLTVV.

This clonotype was counted ten times or more. The V gene is TRBV4-3, the J gene TRBJ1-6, with TRBD1 matching over 7 bases. The CDR3 is 16 amino acids. With 0 bases clipped from V and 4 bases from J, the junction kept 3 bases outside the gene matches. Germline CDR1 and CDR2: LGHNA and YSLEER. The CDR3 nucleotides read TGCGCCAGCAGCCAAGACCTGACAGGGTATAATTCACCCCTCCACTTT. Protein sequence: CASSQDLTGYNSPLHF.

This clonotype was seen only once. The chain carries TRBV9 and TRBJ1-5, with D tentatively TRBD1 (6 bases). Deletions cut 4 bases from V and 5 bases from J, with 16 bases between. Looked up from germline, CDR1 is SGDLS and CDR2 is YYNGEE. The CDR3 has 15 residues. CDR3 nucleotides: TGTGCCAGCAGCTCCAACGACAGGCTCGATCAGCCCCAGCATTTT. Its translation is CASSSNDRLDQPQHF.